This T cell receptor (beta chain) stems from a study of beta chain features in type 1 diabetes. Study in general: Examination spanned approximately 110 million sorted cells from all samples. General study results and limits: Type 1 diabetes patients had fewer VDJ junction insertions and more deletions. Significant though moderate, a shortening of TCRB CDR3s appeared in all four CD4+ subsets of Type 1 diabetes patients.

CD4+ cells of the naive, central memory, regulatory and stem cell-like memory types were sorted via CD45RO/CCR7/CD25/CD127/CD95/CD27. Over 98% purity was reached by all sorted populations. Concerning this clone itself: Its antigen remains unidentified.

Expressed TCRB transcripts got sequenced, as all isolated RNA was reverse transcribed. Profiling relied on immunoSEQ multiplex PCR, and the TCRdb table lists in-frame clones only, not all of them. Of hundreds of thousands of clones in the sample, approximately 11% are singletons; the top ten hold 0.017%. Trimming pared 3 bases from V and 4 bases from J, leaving 9 bases between. CDR3 size: 13 residues. Germline assignment: CDR1 LNHDA and CDR2 SQIVND (reference sequence). The specimen was naive CD4+ T cells from blood. This TCR derives from a man aged 30 to 45 with type 1 diabetes. The chain carries TRBV19 and TRBJ1-2; D possibly corresponds to TRBD1 (6 bases). CDR3 sequence: CASSIGQFYGYTF. The CDR3 region has the DNA TGTGCCAGTAGTATTGGACAGTTCTATGGCTACACCTTC.